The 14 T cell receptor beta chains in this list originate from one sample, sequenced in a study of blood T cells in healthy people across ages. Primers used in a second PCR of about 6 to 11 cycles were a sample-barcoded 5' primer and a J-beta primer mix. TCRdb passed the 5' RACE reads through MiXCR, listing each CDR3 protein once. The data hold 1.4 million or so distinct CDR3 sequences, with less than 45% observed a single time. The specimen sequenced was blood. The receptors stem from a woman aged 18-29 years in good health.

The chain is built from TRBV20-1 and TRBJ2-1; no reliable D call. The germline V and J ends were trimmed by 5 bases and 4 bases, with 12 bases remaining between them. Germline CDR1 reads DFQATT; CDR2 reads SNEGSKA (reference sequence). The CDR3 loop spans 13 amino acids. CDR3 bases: TGCAGTGCTTGGGGTGAGGTATACAATGAGCAGTTCTTC. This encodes CSAWGEVYNEQFF.

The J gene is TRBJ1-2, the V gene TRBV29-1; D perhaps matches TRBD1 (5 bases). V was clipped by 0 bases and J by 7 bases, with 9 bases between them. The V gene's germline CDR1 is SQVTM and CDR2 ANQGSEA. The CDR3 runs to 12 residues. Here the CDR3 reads CSVEDGGSGYTF. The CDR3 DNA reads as TGCAGCGTTGAAGATGGGGGTTCTGGCTACACCTTC.

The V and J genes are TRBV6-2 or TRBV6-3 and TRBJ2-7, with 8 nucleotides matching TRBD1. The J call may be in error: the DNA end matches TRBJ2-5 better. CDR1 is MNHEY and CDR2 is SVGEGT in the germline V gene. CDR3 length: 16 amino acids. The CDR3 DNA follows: TGTGCCAGCAGTTCCACAGGGGGGAGGATTAGAGAGACCCAGTACTTC. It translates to CASSSTGGRIRETQYF.

The CDR3 spells CASSQEDTMGGELFF. DNA of the CDR3: TGCGCCAGCAGCCAAGAGGACACCATGGGAGGGGAGCTGTTTTTT. V and J are TRBV4-3 and TRBJ2-2, with TRBD1 as a possible D gene (5 bases). CDR1 and CDR2 (germline): LGHNA, YSLEER. V was trimmed by 0 bases and J by 8 bases, leaving 13 bases between them. This CDR3 contains 15 residues.

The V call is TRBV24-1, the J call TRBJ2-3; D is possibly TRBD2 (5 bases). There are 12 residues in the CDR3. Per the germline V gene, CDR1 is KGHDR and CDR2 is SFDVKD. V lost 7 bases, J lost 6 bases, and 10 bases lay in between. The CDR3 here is CATSGSGDTQYF. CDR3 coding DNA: TGTGCCACCAGCGGGTCGGGGGATACGCAGTATTTT.

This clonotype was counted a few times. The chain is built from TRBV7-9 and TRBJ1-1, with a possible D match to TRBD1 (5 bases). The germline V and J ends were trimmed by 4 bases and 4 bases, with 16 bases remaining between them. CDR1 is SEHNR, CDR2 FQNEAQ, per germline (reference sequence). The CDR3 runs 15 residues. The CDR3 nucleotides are TGTGCCAGCAGCTCCGGGACCCAAGGACGCACTGAAGCTTTCTTT. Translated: CASSSGTQGRTEAFF.

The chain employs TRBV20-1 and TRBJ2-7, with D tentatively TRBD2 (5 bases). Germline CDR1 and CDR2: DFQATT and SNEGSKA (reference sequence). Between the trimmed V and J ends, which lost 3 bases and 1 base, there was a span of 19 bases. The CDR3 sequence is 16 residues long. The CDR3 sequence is CSASLGMGVYSYEQYF. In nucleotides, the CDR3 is TGCAGTGCTAGTTTGGGTATGGGAGTATATTCCTACGAGCAGTACTTC.

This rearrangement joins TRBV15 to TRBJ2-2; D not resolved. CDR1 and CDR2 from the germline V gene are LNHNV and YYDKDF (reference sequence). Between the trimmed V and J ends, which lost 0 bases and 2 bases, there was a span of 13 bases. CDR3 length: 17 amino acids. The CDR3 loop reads CATSRDFTRGNTGELFF. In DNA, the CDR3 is TGTGCCACCAGCAGAGATTTTACTCGCGGCAACACCGGGGAGCTGTTTTTT.

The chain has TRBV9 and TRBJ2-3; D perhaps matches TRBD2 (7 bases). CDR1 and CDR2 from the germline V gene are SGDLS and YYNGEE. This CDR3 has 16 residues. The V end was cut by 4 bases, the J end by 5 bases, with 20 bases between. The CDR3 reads CASSPSGAGAGDTQYF. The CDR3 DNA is TGTGCCAGCAGCCCAAGCGGTGCGGGGGCTGGAGATACGCAGTATTTT.

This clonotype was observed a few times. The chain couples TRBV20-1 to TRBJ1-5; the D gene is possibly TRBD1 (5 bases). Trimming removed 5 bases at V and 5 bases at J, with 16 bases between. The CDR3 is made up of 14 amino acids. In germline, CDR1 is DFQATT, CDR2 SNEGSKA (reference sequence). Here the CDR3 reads CSAGAGGVHQPQHF. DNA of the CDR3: TGCAGTGCTGGGGCGGGGGGGGTGCATCAGCCCCAGCATTTT.

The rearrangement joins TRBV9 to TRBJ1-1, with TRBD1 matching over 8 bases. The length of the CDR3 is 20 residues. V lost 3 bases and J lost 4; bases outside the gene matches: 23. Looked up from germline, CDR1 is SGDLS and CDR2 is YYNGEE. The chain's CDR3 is CASSAAPRGTGQDRSTEAFF. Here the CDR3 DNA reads TGTGCCAGCAGCGCAGCTCCTAGGGGGACAGGACAAGATCGATCCACTGAAGCTTTCTTT.

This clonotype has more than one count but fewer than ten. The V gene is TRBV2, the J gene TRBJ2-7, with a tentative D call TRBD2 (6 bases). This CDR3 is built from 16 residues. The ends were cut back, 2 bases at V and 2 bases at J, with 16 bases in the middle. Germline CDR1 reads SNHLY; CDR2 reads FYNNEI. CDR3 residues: CASSERSLANTYEQYF. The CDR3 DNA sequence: TGTGCCAGCAGTGAAAGGTCTCTAGCGAATACCTACGAGCAGTACTTC.

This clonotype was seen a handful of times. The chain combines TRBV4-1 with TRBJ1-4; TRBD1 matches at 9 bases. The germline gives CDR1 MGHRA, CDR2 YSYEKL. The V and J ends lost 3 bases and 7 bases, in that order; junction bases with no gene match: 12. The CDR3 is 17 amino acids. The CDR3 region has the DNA TGCGCCAGCAGCCACTATCCGTCAGGACAGGGGAGTGAAAAACTGTTTTTT. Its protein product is CASSHYPSGQGSEKLFF.

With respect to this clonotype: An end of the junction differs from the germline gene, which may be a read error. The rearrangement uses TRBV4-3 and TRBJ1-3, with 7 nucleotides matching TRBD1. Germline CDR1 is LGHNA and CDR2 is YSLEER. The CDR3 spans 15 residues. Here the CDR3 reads CASSQGQGPGNAIYF. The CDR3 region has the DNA TGCGCCAGCAGCCAAGGACAGGGCCCTGGAAACGCCATATATTTT.